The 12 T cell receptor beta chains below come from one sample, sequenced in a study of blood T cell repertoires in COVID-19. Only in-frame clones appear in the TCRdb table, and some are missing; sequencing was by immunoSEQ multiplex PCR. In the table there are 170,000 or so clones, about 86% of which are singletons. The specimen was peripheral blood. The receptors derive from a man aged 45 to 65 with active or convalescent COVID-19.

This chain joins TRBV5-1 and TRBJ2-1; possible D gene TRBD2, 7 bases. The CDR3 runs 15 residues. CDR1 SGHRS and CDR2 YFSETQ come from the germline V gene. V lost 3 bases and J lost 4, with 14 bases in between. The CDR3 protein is CASSYQGGGYNEQFF. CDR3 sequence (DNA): TGCGCCAGCAGCTACCAGGGAGGGGGGTACAATGAGCAGTTCTTC.

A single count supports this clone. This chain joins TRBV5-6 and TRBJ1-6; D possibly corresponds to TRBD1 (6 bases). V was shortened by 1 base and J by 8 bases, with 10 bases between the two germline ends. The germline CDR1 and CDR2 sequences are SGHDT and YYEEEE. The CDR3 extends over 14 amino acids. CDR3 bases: TGTGCCAGCAGCTTGTTGGACAGAGATTCACCCCTCCACTTT. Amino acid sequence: CASSLLDRDSPLHF. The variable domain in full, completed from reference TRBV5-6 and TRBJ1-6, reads DAGVTQSPTHLIKTRGQQVTLRCSPKSGHDTVSWYQQALGQGPQFIFQYYEEEERQRGNFPDRFSGHQFPNYSSELNVNALLLGDSALYLCASSLLDRDSPLHFGNGTRLTVT.

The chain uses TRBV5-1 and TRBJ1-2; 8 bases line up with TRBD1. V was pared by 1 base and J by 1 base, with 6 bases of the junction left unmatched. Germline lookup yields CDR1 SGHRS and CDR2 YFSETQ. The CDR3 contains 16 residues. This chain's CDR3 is CASSLTTGGLNYGYTF. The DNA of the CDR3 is TGCGCCAGCAGCTTGACCACAGGGGGGCTTAACTATGGCTACACCTTC.

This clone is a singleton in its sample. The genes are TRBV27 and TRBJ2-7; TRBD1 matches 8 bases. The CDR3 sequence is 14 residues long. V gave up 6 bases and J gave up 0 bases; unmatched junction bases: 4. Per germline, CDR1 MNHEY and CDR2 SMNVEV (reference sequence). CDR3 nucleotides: TGTGCCAGCAGGAAACAGGGGGACTCCTACGAGCAGTACTTC. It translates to CASRKQGDSYEQYF.

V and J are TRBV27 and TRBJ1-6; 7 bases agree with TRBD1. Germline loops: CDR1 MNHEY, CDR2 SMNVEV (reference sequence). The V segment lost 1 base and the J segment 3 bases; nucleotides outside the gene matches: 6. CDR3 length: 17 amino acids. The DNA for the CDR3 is TGTGCCAGCAGTTTATTCAGGACAGGAGTCTATAATTCACCCCTCCACTTT. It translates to CASSLFRTGVYNSPLHF.

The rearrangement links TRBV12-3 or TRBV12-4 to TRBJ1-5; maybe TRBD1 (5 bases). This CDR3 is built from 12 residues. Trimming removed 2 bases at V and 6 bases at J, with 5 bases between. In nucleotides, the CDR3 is TGTGCCAGCAGTTTAACAGGTCAGCCCCAGCATTTT. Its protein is CASSLTGQPQHF.

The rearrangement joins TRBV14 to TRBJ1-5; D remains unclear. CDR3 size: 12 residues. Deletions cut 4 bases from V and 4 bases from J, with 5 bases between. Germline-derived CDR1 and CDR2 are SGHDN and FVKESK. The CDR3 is CASSLSNQPQHF. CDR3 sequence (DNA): TGTGCCAGCAGCCTCAGTAATCAGCCCCAGCATTTT.

In nucleotides, the CDR3 is TGTGCCAGCTCACCGCAGCGCCTCTCTGGAAACACCATATATTTT. Translated, it gives CASSPQRLSGNTIYF. This chain connects TRBV18 to TRBJ1-3, with D hard to call. Germline CDR1 KGHSH, CDR2 LQKENI. V was trimmed by 3 bases and J by 0 bases, leaving 9 bases between them. The CDR3 extends over 15 amino acids. Looking up the rest from reference TRBV18 and TRBJ1-3 gives the full variable domain: NAGVMQNPRHLVRRRGQEARLRCSPMKGHSHVYWYRQLPEEGLKFMVYLQKENIIDESGMPKERFSAEFPKEGPSILRIQQVVRGDSAAYFCASSPQRLSGNTIYFGEGSWLTVV.

CDR3 loop: CASSRPGAAEPRYEQYF. CDR3 bases: TGTGCCAGCAGCCGACCAGGGGCGGCGGAACCAAGGTACGAGCAGTACTTC. The rearrangement links TRBV4-2 to TRBJ2-7, with a weak D call TRBD1 (6 bases). Looked up from germline, CDR1 is LGHNA and CDR2 is YNFKEQ. The ends were cut back, 4 bases at V and 4 bases at J, with 23 bases in the middle. The CDR3 extends over 17 amino acids.

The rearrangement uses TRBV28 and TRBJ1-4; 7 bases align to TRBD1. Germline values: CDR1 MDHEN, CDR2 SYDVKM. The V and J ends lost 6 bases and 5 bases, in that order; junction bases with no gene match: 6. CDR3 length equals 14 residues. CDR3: CASSLQGENEKLFF. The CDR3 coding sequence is TGTGCCAGCAGCCTTCAGGGGGAAAATGAAAAACTGTTTTTT.

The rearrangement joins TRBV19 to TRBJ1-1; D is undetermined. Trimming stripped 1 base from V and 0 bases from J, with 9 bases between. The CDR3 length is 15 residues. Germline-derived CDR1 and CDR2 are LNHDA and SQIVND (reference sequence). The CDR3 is CASSIGHGVNTEAFF. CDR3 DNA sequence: TGTGCCAGTAGTATAGGACACGGGGTGAACACTGAAGCTTTCTTT.

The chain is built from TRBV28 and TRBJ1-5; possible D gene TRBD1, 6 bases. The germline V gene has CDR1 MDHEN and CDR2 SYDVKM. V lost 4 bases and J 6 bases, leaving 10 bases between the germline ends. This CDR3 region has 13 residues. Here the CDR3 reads CASSYRVGQPQHF. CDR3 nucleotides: TGTGCCAGCAGTTACAGGGTTGGTCAGCCCCAGCATTTT.